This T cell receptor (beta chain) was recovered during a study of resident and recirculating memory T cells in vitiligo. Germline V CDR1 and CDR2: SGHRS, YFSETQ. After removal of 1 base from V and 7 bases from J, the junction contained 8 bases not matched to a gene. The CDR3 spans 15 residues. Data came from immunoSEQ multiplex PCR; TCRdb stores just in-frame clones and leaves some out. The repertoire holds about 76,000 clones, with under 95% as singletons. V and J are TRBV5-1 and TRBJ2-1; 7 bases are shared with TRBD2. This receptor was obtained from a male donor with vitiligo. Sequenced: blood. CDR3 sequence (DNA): TGCGCCAGCAGCTTGCTGGCGGGAGTTTTGAATGAGCAGTTCTTC. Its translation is CASSLLAGVLNEQFF. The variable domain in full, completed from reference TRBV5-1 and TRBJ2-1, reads KAGVTQTPRYLIKTRGQQVTLSCSPISGHRSVSWYQQTPGQGLQFLFEYFSETQRNKGNFPGRFSGRQFSNSRSEMNVSTLELGDSALYLCASSLLAGVLNEQFFGPGTRLTVL.